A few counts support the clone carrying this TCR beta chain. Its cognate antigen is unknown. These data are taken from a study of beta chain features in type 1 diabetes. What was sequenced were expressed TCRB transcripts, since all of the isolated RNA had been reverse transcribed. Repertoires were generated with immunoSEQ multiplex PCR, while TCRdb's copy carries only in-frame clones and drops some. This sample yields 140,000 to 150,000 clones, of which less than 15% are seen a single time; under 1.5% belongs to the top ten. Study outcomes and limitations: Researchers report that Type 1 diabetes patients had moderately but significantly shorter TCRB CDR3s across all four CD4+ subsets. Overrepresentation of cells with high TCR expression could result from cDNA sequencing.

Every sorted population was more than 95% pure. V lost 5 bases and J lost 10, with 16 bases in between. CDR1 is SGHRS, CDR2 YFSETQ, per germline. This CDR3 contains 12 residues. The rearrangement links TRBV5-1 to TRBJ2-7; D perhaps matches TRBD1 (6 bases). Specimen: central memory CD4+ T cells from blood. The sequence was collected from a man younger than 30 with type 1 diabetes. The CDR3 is CASSTRRDIQYF. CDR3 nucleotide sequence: TGCGCCAGCAGTACCCGTAGGGACATACAGTACTTC.